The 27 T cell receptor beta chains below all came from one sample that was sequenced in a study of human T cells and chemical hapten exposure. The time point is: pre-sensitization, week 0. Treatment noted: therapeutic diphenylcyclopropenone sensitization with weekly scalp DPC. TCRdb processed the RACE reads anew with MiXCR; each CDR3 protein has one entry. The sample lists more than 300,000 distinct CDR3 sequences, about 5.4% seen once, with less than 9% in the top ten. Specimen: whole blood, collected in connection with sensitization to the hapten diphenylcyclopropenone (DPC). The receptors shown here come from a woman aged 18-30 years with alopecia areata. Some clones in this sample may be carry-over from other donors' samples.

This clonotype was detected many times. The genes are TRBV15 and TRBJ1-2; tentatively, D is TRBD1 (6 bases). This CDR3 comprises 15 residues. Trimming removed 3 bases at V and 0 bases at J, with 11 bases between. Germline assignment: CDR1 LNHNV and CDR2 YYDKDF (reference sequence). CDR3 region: CATSRDRDPNYGYTF. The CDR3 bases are TGTGCCACCAGCAGGGACAGAGACCCTAACTATGGCTACACCTTC.

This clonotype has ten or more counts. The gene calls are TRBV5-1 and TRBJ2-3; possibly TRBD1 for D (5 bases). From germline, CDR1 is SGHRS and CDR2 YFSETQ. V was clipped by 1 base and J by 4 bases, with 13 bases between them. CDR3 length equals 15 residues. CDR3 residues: CASSLWQGLSDTQYF. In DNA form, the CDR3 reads TGCGCCAGCAGCTTGTGGCAGGGTCTATCAGATACGCAGTATTTT.

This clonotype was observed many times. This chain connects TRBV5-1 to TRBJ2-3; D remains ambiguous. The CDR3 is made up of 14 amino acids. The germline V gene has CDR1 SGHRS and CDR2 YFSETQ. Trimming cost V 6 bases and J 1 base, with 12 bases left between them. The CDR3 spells CASMVATGTDTQYF. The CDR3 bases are TGCGCCAGCATGGTGGCAACAGGCACAGATACGCAGTATTTT.

The CDR3 sequence is CASRRQGGHNEKLFF. The DNA of the CDR3 is TGTGCCAGCAGGCGACAGGGGGGCCATAATGAAAAACTGTTTTTT. The J gene is TRBJ1-4, the V gene TRBV12-3 or TRBV12-4; TRBD1 aligns across 9 bases. CDR3 length: 15 amino acids. With 6 bases clipped from V and 4 bases from J, the junction kept 6 bases outside the gene matches.

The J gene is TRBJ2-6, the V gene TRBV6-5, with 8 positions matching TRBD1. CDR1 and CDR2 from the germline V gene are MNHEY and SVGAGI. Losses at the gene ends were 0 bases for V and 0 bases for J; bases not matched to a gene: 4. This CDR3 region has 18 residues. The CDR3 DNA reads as TGTGCCAGCAGTTACTCAGGGACAGGTCTCTCTGGGGCCAACGTCCTGACTTTC. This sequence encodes CASSYSGTGLSGANVLTF.

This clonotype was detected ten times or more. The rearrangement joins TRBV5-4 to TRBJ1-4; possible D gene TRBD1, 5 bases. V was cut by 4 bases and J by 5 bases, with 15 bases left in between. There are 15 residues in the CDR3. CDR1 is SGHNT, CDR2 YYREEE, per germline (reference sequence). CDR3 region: CASSGRPRGNEKLFF. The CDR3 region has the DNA TGTGCCAGCAGCGGAAGGCCCCGGGGGAATGAAAAACTGTTTTTT.

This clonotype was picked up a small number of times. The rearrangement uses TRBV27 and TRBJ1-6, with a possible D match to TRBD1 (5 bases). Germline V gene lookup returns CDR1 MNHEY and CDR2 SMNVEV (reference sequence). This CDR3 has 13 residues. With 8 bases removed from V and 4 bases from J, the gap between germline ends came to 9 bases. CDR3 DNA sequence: TGTGCCAGCGGCGAGGGGTATAATTCACCCCTCCACTTT. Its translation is CASGEGYNSPLHF.

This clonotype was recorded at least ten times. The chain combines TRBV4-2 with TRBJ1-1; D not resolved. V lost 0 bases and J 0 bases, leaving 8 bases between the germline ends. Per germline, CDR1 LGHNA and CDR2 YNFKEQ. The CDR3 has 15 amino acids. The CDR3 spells CASSQEAAMNTEAFF. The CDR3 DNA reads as TGTGCCAGCAGCCAAGAGGCAGCTATGAACACTGAAGCTTTCTTT.

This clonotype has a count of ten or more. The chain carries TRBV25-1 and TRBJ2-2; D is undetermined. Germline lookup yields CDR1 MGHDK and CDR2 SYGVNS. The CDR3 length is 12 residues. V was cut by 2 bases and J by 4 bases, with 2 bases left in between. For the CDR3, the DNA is TGTGCCAGCAGTGAAACCACCGGGGAGCTGTTTTTT. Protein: CASSETTGELFF.

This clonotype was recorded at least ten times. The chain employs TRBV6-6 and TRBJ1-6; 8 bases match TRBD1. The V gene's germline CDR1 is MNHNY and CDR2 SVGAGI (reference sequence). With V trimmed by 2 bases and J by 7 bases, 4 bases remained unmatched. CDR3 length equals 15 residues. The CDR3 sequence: CASSYPRQGNSPLHF. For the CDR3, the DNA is TGTGCCAGCAGTTACCCCAGACAGGGGAATTCACCCCTCCACTTT.

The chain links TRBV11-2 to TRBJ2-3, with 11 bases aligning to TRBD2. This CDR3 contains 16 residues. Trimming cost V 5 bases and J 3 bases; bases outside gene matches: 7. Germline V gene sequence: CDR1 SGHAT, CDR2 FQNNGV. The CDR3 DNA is TGTGCCAGCAGCCCCATACCTAGCGGGAGGACAGATACGCAGTATTTT. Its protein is CASSPIPSGRTDTQYF.

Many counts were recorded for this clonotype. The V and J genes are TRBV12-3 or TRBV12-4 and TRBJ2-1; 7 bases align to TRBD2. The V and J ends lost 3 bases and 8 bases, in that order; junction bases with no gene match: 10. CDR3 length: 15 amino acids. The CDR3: CASSLGGIRIYEQFF. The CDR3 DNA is TGTGCCAGCAGTTTGGGGGGGATAAGAATCTATGAGCAGTTCTTC.

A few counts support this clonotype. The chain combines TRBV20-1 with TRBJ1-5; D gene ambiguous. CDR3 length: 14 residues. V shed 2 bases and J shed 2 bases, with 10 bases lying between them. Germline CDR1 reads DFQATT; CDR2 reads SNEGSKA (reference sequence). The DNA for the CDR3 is TGCAGTGCTAGAATAGGGCGTGGCAATCAGCCCCAGCATTTT. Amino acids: CSARIGRGNQPQHF.

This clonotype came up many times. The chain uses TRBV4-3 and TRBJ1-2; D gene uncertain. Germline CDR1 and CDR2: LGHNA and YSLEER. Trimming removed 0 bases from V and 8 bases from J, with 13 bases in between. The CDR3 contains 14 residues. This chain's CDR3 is CASSQDGVDGGYTF. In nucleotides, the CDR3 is TGCGCCAGCAGCCAAGATGGAGTCGACGGCGGCTACACCTTC.

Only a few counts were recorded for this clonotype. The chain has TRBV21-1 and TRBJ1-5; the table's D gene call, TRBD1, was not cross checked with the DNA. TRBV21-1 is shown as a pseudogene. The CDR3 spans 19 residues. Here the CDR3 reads CASSKGIDRGLCGNQPQHF. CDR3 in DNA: TGTGCCAGCAGCAAAGGGATAGACAGGGGGCTATGCGGCAATCAGCCCCAGCATTTT.

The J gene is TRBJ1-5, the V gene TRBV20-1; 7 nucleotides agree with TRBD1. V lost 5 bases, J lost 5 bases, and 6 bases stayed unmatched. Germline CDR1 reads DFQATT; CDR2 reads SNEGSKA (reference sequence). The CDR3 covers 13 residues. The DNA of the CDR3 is TGCAGTGCTCACGACAGGGTCGATCAGCCCCAGCATTTT. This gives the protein CSAHDRVDQPQHF.

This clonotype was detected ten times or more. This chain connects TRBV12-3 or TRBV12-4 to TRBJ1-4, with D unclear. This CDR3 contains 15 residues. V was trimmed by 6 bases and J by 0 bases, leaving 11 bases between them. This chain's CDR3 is CASRRTVATNEKLFF. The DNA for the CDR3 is TGTGCCAGCAGACGGACGGTTGCAACTAATGAAAAACTGTTTTTT.

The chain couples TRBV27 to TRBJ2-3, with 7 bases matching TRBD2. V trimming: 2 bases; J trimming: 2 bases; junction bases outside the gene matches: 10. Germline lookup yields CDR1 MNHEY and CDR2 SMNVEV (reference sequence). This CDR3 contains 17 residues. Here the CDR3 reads CASSLRERGLNTDTQYF. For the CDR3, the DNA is TGTGCCAGCAGTTTAAGGGAAAGGGGACTAAACACAGATACGCAGTATTTT.

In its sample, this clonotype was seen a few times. The DNA of the CDR3 is TGTGCCAGTAGACCGGGACTGATGTACGAGCAGTACTTC. Translation gives CASRPGLMYEQYF. The chain links TRBV19 to TRBJ2-7; maybe TRBD2 (6 bases). CDR3 length: 13 residues. Germline loops: CDR1 LNHDA, CDR2 SQIVND (reference sequence). V dropped 6 bases and J dropped 4 bases, with 13 bases sitting between them.

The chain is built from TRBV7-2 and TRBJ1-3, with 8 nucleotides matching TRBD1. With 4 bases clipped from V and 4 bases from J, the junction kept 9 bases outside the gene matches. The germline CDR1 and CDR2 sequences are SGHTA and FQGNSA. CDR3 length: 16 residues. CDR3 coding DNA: TGTGCCAGCAGCTCACCCCAGGGGGCGCCCGGAAACACCATATATTTT. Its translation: CASSSPQGAPGNTIYF.

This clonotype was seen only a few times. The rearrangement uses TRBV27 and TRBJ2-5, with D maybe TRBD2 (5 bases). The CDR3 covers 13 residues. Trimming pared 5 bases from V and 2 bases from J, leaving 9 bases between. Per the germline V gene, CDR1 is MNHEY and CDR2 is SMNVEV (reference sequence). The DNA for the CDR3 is TGTGCCAGCAGTCATAGAGGGCAAGAGACCCAGTACTTC. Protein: CASSHRGQETQYF.

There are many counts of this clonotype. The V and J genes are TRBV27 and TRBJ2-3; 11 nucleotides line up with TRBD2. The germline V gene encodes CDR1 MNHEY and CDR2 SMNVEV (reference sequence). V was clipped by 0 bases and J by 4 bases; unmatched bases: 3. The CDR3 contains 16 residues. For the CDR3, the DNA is TGTGCCAGCAGTTTATCTAGCGGGGGGGCCCCAGATACGCAGTATTTT. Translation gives CASSLSSGGAPDTQYF.

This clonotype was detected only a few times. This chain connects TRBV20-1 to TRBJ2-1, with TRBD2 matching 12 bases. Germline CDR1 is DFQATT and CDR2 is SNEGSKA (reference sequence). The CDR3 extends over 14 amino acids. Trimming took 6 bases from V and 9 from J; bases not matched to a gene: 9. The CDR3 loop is CSALASGGASEQFF. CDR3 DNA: TGCAGTGCGCTTGCTAGCGGGGGGGCTTCTGAGCAGTTCTTC.

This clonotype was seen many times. CDR3 nucleotides: TGTGCCAGCAGCCCGGGACAGGGAGGATATGAGCAGTTCTTC. This sequence encodes CASSPGQGGYEQFF. The chain carries TRBV4-2 and TRBJ2-1, with 9 nucleotides matching TRBD1. The CDR3 length is 14 residues. Per the germline V gene, CDR1 is LGHNA and CDR2 is YNFKEQ. Trimming cost V 4 bases and J 8 bases; bases outside gene matches: 6.

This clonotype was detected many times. CDR3 DNA sequence: TGCAGTGCTAGGGTCCCCCAGGCGGATACGCAGTATTTT. Translation: CSARVPQADTQYF. The rearrangement links TRBV20-1 to TRBJ2-3; D is unresolved. The CDR3 contains 13 residues. The V end was cut by 3 bases, the J end by 6 bases, with 13 bases between. Germline V gene lookup returns CDR1 DFQATT and CDR2 SNEGSKA (reference sequence).

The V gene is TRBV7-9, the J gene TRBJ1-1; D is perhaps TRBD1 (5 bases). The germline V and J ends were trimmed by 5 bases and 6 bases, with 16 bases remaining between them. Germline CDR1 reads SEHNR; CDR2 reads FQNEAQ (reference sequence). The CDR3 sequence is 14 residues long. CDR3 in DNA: TGTGCCAGCAGCCCAGTTCAGGGTGTCTCTGAAGCTTTCTTT. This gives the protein CASSPVQGVSEAFF.

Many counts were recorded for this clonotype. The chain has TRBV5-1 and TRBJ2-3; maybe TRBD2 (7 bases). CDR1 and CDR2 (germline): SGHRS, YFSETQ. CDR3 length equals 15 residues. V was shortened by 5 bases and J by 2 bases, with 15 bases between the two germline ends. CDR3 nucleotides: TGCGCCAGCAGTAAAGAGGGGGGGACCACAGATACGCAGTATTTT. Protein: CASSKEGGTTDTQYF. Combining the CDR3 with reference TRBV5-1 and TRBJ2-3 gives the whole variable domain KAGVTQTPRYLIKTRGQQVTLSCSPISGHRSVSWYQQTPGQGLQFLFEYFSETQRNKGNFPGRFSGRQFSNSRSEMNVSTLELGDSALYLCASSKEGGTTDTQYFGPGTRLTVL.